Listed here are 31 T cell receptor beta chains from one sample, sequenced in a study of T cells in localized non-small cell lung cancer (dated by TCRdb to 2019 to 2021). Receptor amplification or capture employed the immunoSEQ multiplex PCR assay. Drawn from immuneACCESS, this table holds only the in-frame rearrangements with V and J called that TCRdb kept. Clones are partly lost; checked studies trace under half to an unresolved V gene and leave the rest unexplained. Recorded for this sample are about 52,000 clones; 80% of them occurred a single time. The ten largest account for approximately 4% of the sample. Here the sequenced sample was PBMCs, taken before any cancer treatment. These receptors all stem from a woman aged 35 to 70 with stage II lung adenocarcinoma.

The CDR3 coding sequence is TGTGCCACTATGAGGACAGGGGACTCTGACACCATATATTTT. Protein product: CATMRTGDSDTIYF. The chain recombines TRBV2 with TRBJ1-3; the match to TRBD1 covers 9 bases. V trimming: 10 bases; J trimming: 8 bases; junction bases outside the gene matches: 12. The CDR3 loop spans 14 amino acids. Germline values: CDR1 SNHLY, CDR2 FYNNEI.

CDR3 in amino acids: CASSLRRRLNTEAFF. The CDR3 nucleotides are TGTGCCAGCAGTTTAAGACGGCGATTGAACACTGAAGCTTTCTTT. The rearrangement uses TRBV28 and TRBJ1-1; D unclear. The CDR3 is made up of 15 amino acids. The germline V and J ends were trimmed by 2 bases and 0 bases, with 10 bases remaining between them. Germline CDR1 MDHEN, CDR2 SYDVKM.

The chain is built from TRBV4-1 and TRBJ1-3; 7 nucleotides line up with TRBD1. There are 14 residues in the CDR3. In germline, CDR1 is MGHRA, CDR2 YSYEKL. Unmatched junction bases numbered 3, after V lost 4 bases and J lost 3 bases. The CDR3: CASSRQGDGNTIYF. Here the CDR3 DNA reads TGCGCCAGCAGCCGACAGGGCGATGGAAACACCATATATTTT.

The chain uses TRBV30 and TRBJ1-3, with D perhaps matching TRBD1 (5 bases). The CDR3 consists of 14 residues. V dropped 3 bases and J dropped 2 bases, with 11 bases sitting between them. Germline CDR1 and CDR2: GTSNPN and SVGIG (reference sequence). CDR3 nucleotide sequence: TGTGCCTGGAGGAACAGGAGGACTGGAAACACCATATATTTT. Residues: CAWRNRRTGNTIYF.

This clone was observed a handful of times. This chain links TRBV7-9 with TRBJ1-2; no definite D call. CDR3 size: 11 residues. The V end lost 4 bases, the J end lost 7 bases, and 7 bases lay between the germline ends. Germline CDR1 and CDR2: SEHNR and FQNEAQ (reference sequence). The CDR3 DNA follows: TGTGCCAGCAGCTCAGCTCGTGGCTACACCTTC. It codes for CASSSARGYTF.

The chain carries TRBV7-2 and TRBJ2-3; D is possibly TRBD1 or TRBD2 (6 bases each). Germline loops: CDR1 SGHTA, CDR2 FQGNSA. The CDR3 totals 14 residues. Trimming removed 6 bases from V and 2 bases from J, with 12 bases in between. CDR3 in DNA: TGTGCCAGCAGAAGGGGGGTCCACACAGATACGCAGTATTTT. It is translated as CASRRGVHTDTQYF.

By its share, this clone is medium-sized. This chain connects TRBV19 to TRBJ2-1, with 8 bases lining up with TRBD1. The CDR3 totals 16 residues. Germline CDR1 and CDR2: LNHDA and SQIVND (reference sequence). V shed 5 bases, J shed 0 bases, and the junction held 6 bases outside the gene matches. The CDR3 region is CASSVQGARSYNEQFF. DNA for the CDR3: TGTGCCAGTAGTGTGCAGGGGGCTCGCTCCTACAATGAGCAGTTCTTC.

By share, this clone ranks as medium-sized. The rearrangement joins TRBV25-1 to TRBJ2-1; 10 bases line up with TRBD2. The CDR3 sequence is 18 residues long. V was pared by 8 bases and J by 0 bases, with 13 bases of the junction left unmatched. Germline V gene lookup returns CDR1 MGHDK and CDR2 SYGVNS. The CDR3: CASGPTSGELLSYNEQFF. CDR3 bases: TGTGCCAGCGGCCCCACTAGCGGGGAGCTTCTCTCCTACAATGAGCAGTTCTTC.

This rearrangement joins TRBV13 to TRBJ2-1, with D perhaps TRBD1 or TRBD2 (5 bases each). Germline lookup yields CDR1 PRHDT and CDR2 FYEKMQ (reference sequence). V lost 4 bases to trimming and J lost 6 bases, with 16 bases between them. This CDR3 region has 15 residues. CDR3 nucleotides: TGTGCCAGCAGCTACAGCAGTCACGGGGCCAATGAGCAGTTCTTC. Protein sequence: CASSYSSHGANEQFF.

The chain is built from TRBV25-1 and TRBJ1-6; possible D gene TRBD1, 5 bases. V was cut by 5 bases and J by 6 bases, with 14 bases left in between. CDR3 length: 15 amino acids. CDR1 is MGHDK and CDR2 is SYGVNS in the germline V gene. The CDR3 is CASSQNPGINSPLHF. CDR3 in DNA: TGTGCCAGCAGTCAGAACCCAGGGATTAATTCACCCCTCCACTTT.

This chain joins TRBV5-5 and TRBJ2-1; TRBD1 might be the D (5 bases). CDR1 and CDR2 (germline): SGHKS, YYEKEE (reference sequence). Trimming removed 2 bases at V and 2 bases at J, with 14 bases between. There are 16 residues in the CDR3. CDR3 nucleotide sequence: TGTGCCAGCAGCTTCAGAGAAGGGGTCCCCTACAATGAGCAGTTCTTC. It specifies CASSFREGVPYNEQFF.

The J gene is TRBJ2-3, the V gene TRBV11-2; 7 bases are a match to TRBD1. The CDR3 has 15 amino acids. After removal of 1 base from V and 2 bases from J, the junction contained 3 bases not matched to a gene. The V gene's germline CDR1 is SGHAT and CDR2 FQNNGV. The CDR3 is CASSLGDRNTDTQYF. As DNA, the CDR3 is TGTGCCAGCAGCTTAGGGGACAGAAACACAGATACGCAGTATTTT.

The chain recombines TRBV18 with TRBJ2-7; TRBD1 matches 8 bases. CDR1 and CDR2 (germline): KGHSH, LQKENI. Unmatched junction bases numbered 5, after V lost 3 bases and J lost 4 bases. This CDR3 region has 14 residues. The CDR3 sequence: CASSPSDRGYEQYF. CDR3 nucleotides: TGTGCCAGCTCACCCTCCGACAGGGGTTACGAGCAGTACTTC.

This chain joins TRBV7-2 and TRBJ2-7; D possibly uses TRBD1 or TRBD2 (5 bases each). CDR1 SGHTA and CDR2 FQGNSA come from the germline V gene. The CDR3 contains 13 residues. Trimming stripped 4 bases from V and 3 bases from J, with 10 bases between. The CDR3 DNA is TGTGCCAGCAGCTCCCGAGGGGACTACGAGCAGTACTTC. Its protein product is CASSSRGDYEQYF.

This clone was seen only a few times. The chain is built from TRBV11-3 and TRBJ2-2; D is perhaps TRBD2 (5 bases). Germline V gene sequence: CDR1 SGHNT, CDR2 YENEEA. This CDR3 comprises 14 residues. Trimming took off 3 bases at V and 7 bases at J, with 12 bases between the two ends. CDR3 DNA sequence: TGTGCCAGCAGCTTCTCAGGTCGGGACGGGGAGCTGTTTTTT. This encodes CASSFSGRDGELFF. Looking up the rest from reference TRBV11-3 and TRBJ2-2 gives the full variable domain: EAGVVQSPRYKIIEKKQPVAFWCNPISGHNTLYWYLQNLGQGPELLIRYENEEAVDDSQLPKDRFSAERLKGVDSTLKIQPAELGDSAVYLCASSFSGRDGELFFGEGSRLTVL.

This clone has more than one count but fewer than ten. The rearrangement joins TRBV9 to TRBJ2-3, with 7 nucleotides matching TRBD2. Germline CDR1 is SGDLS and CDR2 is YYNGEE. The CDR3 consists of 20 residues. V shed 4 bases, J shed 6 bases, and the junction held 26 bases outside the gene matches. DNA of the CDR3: TGTGCCAGCAGCTCCCACATCGAAGCGGGACTGAACACCGGCCTCGATACGCAGTATTTT. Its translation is CASSSHIEAGLNTGLDTQYF.

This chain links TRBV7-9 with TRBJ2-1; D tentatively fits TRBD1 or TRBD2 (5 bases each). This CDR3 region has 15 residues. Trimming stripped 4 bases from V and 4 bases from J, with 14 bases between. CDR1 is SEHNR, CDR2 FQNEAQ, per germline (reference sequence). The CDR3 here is CASSSSGTGYNEQFF. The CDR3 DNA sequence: TGTGCCAGCAGCTCATCCGGGACGGGATACAATGAGCAGTTCTTC.

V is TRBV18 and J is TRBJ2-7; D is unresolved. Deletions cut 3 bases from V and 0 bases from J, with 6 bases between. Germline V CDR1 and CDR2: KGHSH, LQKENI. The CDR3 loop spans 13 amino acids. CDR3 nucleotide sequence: TGTGCCAGCTCACCCACGGCCTCCTACGAGCAGTACTTC. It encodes CASSPTASYEQYF.

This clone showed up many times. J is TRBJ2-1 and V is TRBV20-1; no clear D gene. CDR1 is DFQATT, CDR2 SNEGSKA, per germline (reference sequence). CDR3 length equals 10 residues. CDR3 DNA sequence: TGCAGCCCTCCCAGTAGCGAGCAGTTCTTC. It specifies CSPPSSEQFF.

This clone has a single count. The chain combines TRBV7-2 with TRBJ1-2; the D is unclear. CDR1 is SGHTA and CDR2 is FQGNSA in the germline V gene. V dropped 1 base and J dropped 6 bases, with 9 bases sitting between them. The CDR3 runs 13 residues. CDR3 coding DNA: TGTGCCAGCAGCTTAGTAGGACCGGATGGCTACACCTTC. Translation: CASSLVGPDGYTF.

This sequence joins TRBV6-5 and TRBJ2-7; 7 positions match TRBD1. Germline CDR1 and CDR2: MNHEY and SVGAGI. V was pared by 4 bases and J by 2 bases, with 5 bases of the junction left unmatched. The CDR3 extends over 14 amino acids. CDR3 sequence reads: CASSSLGQAYEQYF. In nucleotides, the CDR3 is TGTGCCAGCAGTTCCCTCGGACAGGCCTACGAGCAGTACTTC.

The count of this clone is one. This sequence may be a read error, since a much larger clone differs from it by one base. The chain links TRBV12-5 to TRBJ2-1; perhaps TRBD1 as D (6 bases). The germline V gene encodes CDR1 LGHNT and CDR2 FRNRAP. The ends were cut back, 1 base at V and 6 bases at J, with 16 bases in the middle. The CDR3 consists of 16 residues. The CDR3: CASGLAGAPKPNEQFF. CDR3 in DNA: TGTGCTAGTGGTTTGGCAGGGGCACCGAAGCCCAATGAGCAGTTCTTC.

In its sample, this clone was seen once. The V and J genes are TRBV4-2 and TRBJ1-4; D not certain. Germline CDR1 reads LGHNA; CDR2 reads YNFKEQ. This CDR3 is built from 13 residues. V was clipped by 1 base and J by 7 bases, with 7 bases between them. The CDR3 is CASSQAPGEKLFF. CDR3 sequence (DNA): TGTGCCAGCAGCCAAGCTCCGGGTGAAAAACTGTTTTTT.

CDR3 in amino acids: CASTERGRGNTGELFF. The CDR3 DNA follows: TGTGCCAGTACCGAACGTGGCAGGGGGAACACCGGGGAGCTGTTTTTT. V gene TRBV19 combines with J gene TRBJ2-2; maybe TRBD1 (6 bases). CDR3 size: 16 residues. Germline loops: CDR1 LNHDA, CDR2 SQIVND (reference sequence). The V end was cut by 7 bases, the J end by 1 base, with 16 bases between.

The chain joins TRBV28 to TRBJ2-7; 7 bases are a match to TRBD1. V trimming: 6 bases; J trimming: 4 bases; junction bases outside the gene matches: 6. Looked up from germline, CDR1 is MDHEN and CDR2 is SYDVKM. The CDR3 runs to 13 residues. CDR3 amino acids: CASRTGNKYEQYF. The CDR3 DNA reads TGTGCCAGCAGGACAGGGAACAAATACGAGCAGTACTTC.

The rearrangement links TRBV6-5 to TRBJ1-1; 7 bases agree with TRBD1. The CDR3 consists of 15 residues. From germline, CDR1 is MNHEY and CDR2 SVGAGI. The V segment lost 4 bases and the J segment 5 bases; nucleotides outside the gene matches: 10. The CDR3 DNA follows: TGTGCCAGCAGTTCCCTCAGGGGGGGGGTGACTGAAGCTTTCTTT. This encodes CASSSLRGGVTEAFF.

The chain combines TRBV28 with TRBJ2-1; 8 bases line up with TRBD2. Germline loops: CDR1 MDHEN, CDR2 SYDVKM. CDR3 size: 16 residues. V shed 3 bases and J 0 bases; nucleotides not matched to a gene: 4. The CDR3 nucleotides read TGTGCCAGCAGTTTCGGGGGGGAAAGCTCCTACAATGAGCAGTTCTTC. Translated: CASSFGGESSYNEQFF. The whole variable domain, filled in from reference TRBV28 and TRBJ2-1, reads DVKVTQSSRYLVKRTGEKVFLECVQDMDHENMFWYRQDPGLGLRLIYFSYDVKMKEKGDIPEGYSVSREKKERFSLILESASTNQTSMYLCASSFGGESSYNEQFFGPGTRLTVL.

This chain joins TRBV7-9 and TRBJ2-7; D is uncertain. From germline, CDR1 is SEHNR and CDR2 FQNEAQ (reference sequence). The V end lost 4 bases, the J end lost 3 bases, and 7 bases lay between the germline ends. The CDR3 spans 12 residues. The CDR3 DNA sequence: TGTGCCAGCAGCTGGGGTGACTACGAGCAGTACTTC. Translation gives CASSWGDYEQYF.

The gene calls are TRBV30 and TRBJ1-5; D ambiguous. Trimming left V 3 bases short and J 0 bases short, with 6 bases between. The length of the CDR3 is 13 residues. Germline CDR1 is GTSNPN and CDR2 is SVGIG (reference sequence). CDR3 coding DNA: TGTGCCTGGAGGAGACTTAGCAATCAGCCCCAGCATTTT. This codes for CAWRRLSNQPQHF.

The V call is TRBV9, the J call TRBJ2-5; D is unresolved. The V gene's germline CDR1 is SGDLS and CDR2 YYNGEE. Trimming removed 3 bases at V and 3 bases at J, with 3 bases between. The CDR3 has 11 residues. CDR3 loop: CASSGEETQYF. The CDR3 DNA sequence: TGTGCCAGCAGCGGCGAAGAGACCCAGTACTTC.

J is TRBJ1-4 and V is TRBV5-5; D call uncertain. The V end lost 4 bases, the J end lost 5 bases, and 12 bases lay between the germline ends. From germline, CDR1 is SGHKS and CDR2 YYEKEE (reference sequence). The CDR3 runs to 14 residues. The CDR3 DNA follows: TGTGCCAGCAGCCGGGCAGGTTTCAATGAAAAACTGTTTTTT. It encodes CASSRAGFNEKLFF.